The entry that follows covers one T cell receptor (beta chain) sequence. The antigen it recognizes is unknown. Per-nucleotide qualities are absent, and no much larger clonotype sits a single base away. The CDR3 starts with the cysteine, ends with the phenylalanine, and has 15 residues. The retained sequence is limited to the CDR3, 45 bases, with the frame set at the first base. The germline V gene encodes CDR1 SGHRS and CDR2 YFSETQ. V is pruned by 0 bases and J by 6 bases, leaving 7 bases of the junction without a gene match. The data stem from a study of blood T cell repertoires in COVID-19 (dated by TCRdb to the early 2020s). About the investigation overall: The collaborator samples originated in the United States, Italy and Spain and spanned the acute and convalescent phases of COVID-19. The repertoires were made available in a free public database intended to serve as a resource for research on the immune response to SARS-CoV-2. The sample metadata nearly always contained a de-identified subject ID, COVID-19 status, age in years and sex. Subjects who had been exposed to COVID-19, were actively infected with it, or had recovered from it provided the deeply sampled blood TCRbeta repertoires that made up the dataset. Samples came from the ongoing ImmuneRACE study (first 160 participants) plus 1,254 subjects from 6 global collaborators. The prospective study material was composed of cDNA or gDNA derived from T cells, B-cell-depleted T cells, or PBMCs. Where available, HLA class I and class II types were taken from metadata supplied by the sample provider and were not determined by assay-based typing.

At one collaborating source in Seattle, patients were enrolled during active infection and were followed longitudinally through the course of disease. Collaborating institutions collected whole blood in K2EDTA tubes following their own protocols. For TCRbeta analysis, collaborator samples were shipped as frozen whole blood, as isolated PBMCs, or as DNA extracted from either sample type. TCRbeta CDR3 regions were amplified from genomic DNA using the immunoSEQ Assay, a bias-controlled multiplex PCR. As for the original processing: Within the assay, amplification of reference gene primers was used to estimate how many nucleated cells each sample contained. To quantify the absolute abundance of each unique TCRbeta CDR3 rearrangement, sequence reads were collapsed and filtered. For each sample, productive Simpson clonality was calculated by taking the square root of Simpson's diversity index across productive rearrangements. TCRdb obtained this table from immuneACCESS and retained in-frame rearrangements with V and J assigned. These tables miss some clones; where compared with another copy, unresolved V genes account for less than half of the shortfall, and the remainder is unexplained. D and trimming were read from the DNA, whereas the V and J calls and clone size are those reported in that table. The sample table contains about 300,000 clones; only one count was recorded for around 85% of them. The top ten clonotypes cover almost 1.5% of the sample.

Results the study describes overall, beyond this receptor: Clinical and demographic metadata were provided uncurated, with the amount varying by source and participant.

The V and J genes are TRBV5-1 and TRBJ1-2; 8 junctional bases match TRBD1. The clonotype originates from a human donor with COVID-19, enrolled during active disease. The donor label of this sample is uncertain. Sequencing was performed on peripheral blood. The CDR3 sequence is CASSLDVQGANGYTF. The DNA reads TGCGCCAGCAGCTTGGACGTTCAGGGGGCGAATGGCTACACCTTC. Full variable domain (CDR3 extended with the reference TRBV5-1 and TRBJ1-2 proteins): KAGVTQTPRYLIKTRGQQVTLSCSPISGHRSVSWYQQTPGQGLQFLFEYFSETQRNKGNFPGRFSGRQFSNSRSEMNVSTLELGDSALYLCASSLDVQGANGYTFGSGTRLTVV.